The clone carrying this TCR beta chain was counted once. Antigen unknown. Healthy bone marrow donors made up the donor group. The PCR ran on 60 Vbeta and 13 Jbeta primers. Profiled with immunoSEQ multiplex PCR; TCRdb holds only in-frame clones, not every one. The repertoire holds 130,000 to 150,000 clones, with roughly 75% as singletons. The sample is drawn from a study of cytomegalovirus exposure and HLA in healthy donors. Broader study findings: Relative to equally common others, HLA-associated TCR beta chains showed greater clonal expansion in a later analysis. Sequencing artifact likely explains a cluster of highly shared sequence variants.

Germline V lookup: CDR1 MDHEN, CDR2 SYDVKM. The CDR3 contains 14 residues. V shed 2 bases and J shed 5 bases, with 12 bases lying between them. The J gene is TRBJ2-5, the V gene TRBV28, with a weak D call TRBD1 (5 bases). Sequenced sample: PBMCs. This TCR came from a female donor in good health and CMV-seronegative. CDR3 sequence (DNA): TGTGCCAGCAGTTTAGGTGGCAGGGCGGAGACCCAGTACTTC. This encodes CASSLGGRAETQYF.